The 3 T cell receptor beta chains in this list originate from one sample, sequenced in a study of Graves' ophthalmopathy and Graves' hyperthyroidism. For repertoire sequencing, the TCR beta CDR3 regions were amplified from RNA transcripts. Scientists carried out first-round RT-PCR using HTBI primers and then a second-round multiplex PCR. TCRdb analysed the multiplex PCR reads with MiXCR anew, one entry per CDR3 protein. Of hundreds of thousands of distinct CDR3 sequences listed, 20% to 25% were seen once; the top ten hold approximately 7%. Sequenced input: peripheral blood. Every receptor here comes from a young woman with stable Graves' hyperthyroidism. Some clones in this sample may be carry-over from other donors' samples.

This clonotype has at least ten counts. The CDR3 DNA is TGTGCCAGCAGCCAAGATCGGGACAACACTGAAGCTTTCTTT. Amino acid sequence: CASSQDRDNTEAFF. This sequence joins TRBV4-2 and TRBJ1-1; the D gene is possibly TRBD1 (5 bases). Germline loops: CDR1 LGHNA, CDR2 YNFKEQ. There are 14 residues in the CDR3. The ends were cut back, 0 bases at V and 2 bases at J, with 7 bases in the middle.

The chain has TRBV10-3 and TRBJ2-2; TRBD1 matches 8 bases. From germline, CDR1 is ENHRY and CDR2 SYGVKD. V trimming: 8 bases; J trimming: 4 bases; junction bases outside the gene matches: 9. This CDR3 has 15 residues. The CDR3 bases are TGTGCCATCCAGGACAGGGAGTTTGGCACCGGGGAGCTGTTTTTT. This gives the protein CAIQDREFGTGELFF.

The genes are TRBV6-2 or TRBV6-3 and TRBJ2-7; maybe TRBD1 (6 bases). Looked up from germline, CDR1 is MNHEY and CDR2 is SVGEGT. The V end was cut by 6 bases, the J end by 2 bases, with 11 bases between. CDR3 length equals 13 residues. The CDR3 coding sequence is TGTGCCAGCAGGACAGACAGGACCTACGAGCAGTACTTC. Translating gives CASRTDRTYEQYF.